These 10 T cell receptor beta chains came from one sample sequenced in a study of CD8+ T cells in alopecia areata. Isolated RNA was reverse transcribed into cDNA used as the sequencing template. TCRdb's table, derived via immunoSEQ multiplex PCR, lists solely in-frame clones and lacks some. The table records hundreds of thousands of clones, nearly 60% of them present only once. As for treatment: oral pan-JAK inhibitor, 5-10 mg twice daily. Sequences were derived from CD4+ T cells sorted from blood, sampled at week 24, from a patient treated with tofacitinib. The receptor set was obtained from a human donor with alopecia areata.

This clone was seen more than once but under ten times. The chain couples TRBV19 to TRBJ1-4; the match to TRBD1 covers 8 bases. After removal of 6 bases from V and 6 bases from J, the junction contained 9 bases not matched to a gene. This CDR3 contains 15 residues. Per the germline V gene, CDR1 is LNHDA and CDR2 is SQIVND (reference sequence). DNA for the CDR3: TGTGCCAGTAGAGCCGGACAGGGAGTTTATGAAAAACTGTTTTTT. Its protein is CASRAGQGVYEKLFF.

In its sample, this clone was seen a few times. V gene TRBV5-1 combines with J gene TRBJ2-1, with TRBD1 as a possible D gene (6 bases). This CDR3 contains 14 residues. The germline V gene encodes CDR1 SGHRS and CDR2 YFSETQ. With 4 bases removed from V and 4 bases from J, the gap between germline ends came to 12 bases. The CDR3 loop is CASSSGQIYNEQFF. The CDR3 region has the DNA TGCGCCAGCAGCAGTGGACAGATATACAATGAGCAGTTCTTC.

This chain links TRBV14 with TRBJ2-4, with TRBD1 as a possible D gene (5 bases). This CDR3 has 13 residues. CDR1 is SGHDN, CDR2 FVKESK, per germline. V gave up 0 bases and J gave up 7 bases, with 7 bases separating them. The CDR3: CASSQDWGNIQYF. The CDR3, as DNA: TGTGCCAGCAGCCAAGATTGGGGCAACATTCAGTACTTC.

The rearrangement links TRBV4-3 to TRBJ2-7; D is undetermined. The V gene's germline CDR1 is LGHNA and CDR2 YSLEER. Trimming removed 4 bases at V and 13 bases at J, with 11 bases between. This CDR3 has 10 residues. CDR3 loop: CASSRTWSYF. In nucleotides, the CDR3 is TGCGCCAGCAGCCGCACGTGGTCTTACTTC.

This chain uses TRBV29-1 with TRBJ2-7; unclear D gene. V lost 3 bases and J 5 bases, leaving 14 bases between the germline ends. The CDR3 length is 13 residues. The germline V gene encodes CDR1 SQVTM and CDR2 ANQGSEA. The CDR3 is CSVESVGWDEQYF. The CDR3 DNA sequence: TGCAGCGTTGAGTCCGTTGGCTGGGACGAGCAGTACTTC.

This clone was found once. V gene TRBV12-5 combines with J gene TRBJ2-6; no firm D call. Per germline, CDR1 LGHNT and CDR2 FRNRAP. Trimming removed 6 bases from V and 2 bases from J, with 5 bases in between. The CDR3 length is 13 residues. CDR3 nucleotides: TGTGCTAGTGGCCCGCCTGGGGCCAACGTCCTGACTTTC. As protein: CASGPPGANVLTF.

This clone was counted a single time. The chain links TRBV2 to TRBJ2-4; no firm D call. Germline V gene lookup returns CDR1 SNHLY and CDR2 FYNNEI. Trimming cost V 3 bases and J 0 bases, with 9 bases left between them. This CDR3 spans 15 amino acids. In DNA form, the CDR3 reads TGTGCCAGCAGTGAGAGGTTAATAGCCAAAAACATTCAGTACTTC. Its protein is CASSERLIAKNIQYF.

In its sample, this clone was seen many times. The gene calls are TRBV28 and TRBJ2-1; D possibly uses TRBD1 or TRBD2 (6 bases each). V was shortened by 4 bases and J by 7 bases, with 11 bases between the two germline ends. The germline gives CDR1 MDHEN, CDR2 SYDVKM. CDR3 length: 13 amino acids. CDR3 coding DNA: TGTGCCAGCAGTTGGGGGGCAGGGAATGAGCAGTTCTTC. Protein sequence: CASSWGAGNEQFF.

The chain joins TRBV27 to TRBJ1-1; D unclear. Trimming stripped 6 bases from V and 1 base from J, with 3 bases between. Per the germline V gene, CDR1 is MNHEY and CDR2 is SMNVEV (reference sequence). The CDR3 is 11 amino acids. The CDR3 coding sequence is TGTGCCAGCAGCACGAACACTGAAGCTTTCTTT. This sequence encodes CASSTNTEAFF.

The chain links TRBV28 to TRBJ1-1, with D perhaps matching TRBD1 (5 bases). CDR1 and CDR2 (germline): MDHEN, SYDVKM. With 5 bases removed from V and 6 bases from J, the gap between germline ends came to 25 bases. This CDR3 has 17 residues. CDR3 protein: CASSPPAPGILRSEAFF. The CDR3 DNA sequence: TGTGCCAGCAGTCCCCCAGCACCAGGGATATTAAGGTCTGAAGCTTTCTTT. The full variable domain, with the rest looked up from reference TRBV28 and TRBJ1-1, is DVKVTQSSRYLVKRTGEKVFLECVQDMDHENMFWYRQDPGLGLRLIYFSYDVKMKEKGDIPEGYSVSREKKERFSLILESASTNQTSMYLCASSPPAPGILRSEAFFGQGTRLTVV.